What follows is one TCR beta chain and its context. V was trimmed by 5 bases and J by 6 bases, leaving 14 bases between them. The CDR3 length is 14 residues. Germline assignment: CDR1 SGHRS and CDR2 YFSETQ. Original processing methods: Amplification of reference gene primers was used by the study to estimate nucleated cell counts. Measured with immunoSEQ multiplex PCR; TCRdb has only the in-frame clones, and not every one. Clonal size and the V and J genes are those of that table, whereas D and trimming came from the DNA. The repertoire holds about 220,000 clones, with 70% to 85% as singletons. This entry belongs to a study of blood T cell repertoires in COVID-19. About the study: The United States, Italy and Spain provided the acute and convalescent COVID-19 samples.

Sequenced material: peripheral blood. The V gene is TRBV5-1, the J gene TRBJ2-2, with a tentative D call TRBD1 (6 bases). This TCR was recovered from a man between 45 and 60 years old with active or convalescent COVID-19. The CDR3 loop is CASSPQGLPGELFF. CDR3 bases: TGCGCCAGCAGTCCCCAGGGGCTTCCCGGGGAGCTGTTTTTT. Supplemented by reference TRBV5-1 and TRBJ2-2, the full variable domain reads KAGVTQTPRYLIKTRGQQVTLSCSPISGHRSVSWYQQTPGQGLQFLFEYFSETQRNKGNFPGRFSGRQFSNSRSEMNVSTLELGDSALYLCASSPQGLPGELFFGEGSRLTVL.